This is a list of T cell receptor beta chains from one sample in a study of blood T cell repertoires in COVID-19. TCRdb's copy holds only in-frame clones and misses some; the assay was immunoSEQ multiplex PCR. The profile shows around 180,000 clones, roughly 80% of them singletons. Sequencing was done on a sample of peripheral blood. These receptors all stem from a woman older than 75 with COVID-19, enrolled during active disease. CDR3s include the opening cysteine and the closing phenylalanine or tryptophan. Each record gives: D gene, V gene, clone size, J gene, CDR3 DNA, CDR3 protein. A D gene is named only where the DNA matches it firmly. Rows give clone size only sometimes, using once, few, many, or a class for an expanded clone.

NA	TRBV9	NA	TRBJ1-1	TGTGCCAGCAGCACACGACAGAACACTGAAGCTTTCTTT	CASSTRQNTEAFF
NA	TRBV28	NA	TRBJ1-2	TGTGCCAGCAGTTTTAATCTTAACTATGGCTACACCTTC	CASSFNLNYGYTF
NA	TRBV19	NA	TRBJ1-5	TGTGCCAGTAGTAATGGGCAGGGATGGTCCTATCCCCAGCATTTT	CASSNGQGWSYPQHF
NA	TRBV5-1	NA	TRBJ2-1	TGCGCCAGCAGCTTGGGACGGGGGAGCTCCTACAATGAGCAGTTCTTC	CASSLGRGSSYNEQFF
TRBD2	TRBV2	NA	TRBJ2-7	TGTGCCAGCAGGACGGGAGGGCGCTACGAGCAGTACTTC	CASRTGGRYEQYF
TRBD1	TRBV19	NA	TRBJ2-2	TGTGCCAGTACCAGTGGGGACAGGGGAACTGCCGGGGAGCTGTTTTTT	CASTSGDRGTAGELFF
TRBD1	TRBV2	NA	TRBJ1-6	TGTGCCAGCAGTGGACAGGGGGCTGATAATTCACCCCTCCACTTT	CASSGQGADNSPLHF
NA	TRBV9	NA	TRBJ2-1	TGTGCCAGCAGCACTAGCCGAAGCTCCTACAATGAGCAGTTCTTC	CASSTSRSSYNEQFF
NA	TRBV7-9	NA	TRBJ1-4	TGTGCCAGCAGCGACTCTCTGGGTAATGAAAAACTGTTTTTT	CASSDSLGNEKLFF
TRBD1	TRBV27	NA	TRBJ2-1	TGTGCCAGCTCTTTGACCGGGACAGGGTTAAATGAGCAGTTCTTC	CASSLTGTGLNEQFF
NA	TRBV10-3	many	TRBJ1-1	TGTGCCATCAGTGAGTCAGGCGGGGACACTGAAGCTTTCTTT	CAISESGGDTEAFF
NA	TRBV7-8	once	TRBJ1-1	TGTGCCAGCAGCTCACACCCTTTGAACACTGAAGCTTTCTTT	CASSSHPLNTEAFF
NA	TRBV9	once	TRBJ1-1	TGTGCCAGCAGCGTACTGGAGGGCACTGAAGCTTTCTTT	CASSVLEGTEAFF
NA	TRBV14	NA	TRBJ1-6	TGTGCCAGCAGCCAACGGCGGGATAATTCACCCCTCCACTTT	CASSQRRDNSPLHF
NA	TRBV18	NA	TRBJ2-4	TGTGCCAGCTCCACTGACAGTATAAACATTCAGTACTTC	CASSTDSINIQYF
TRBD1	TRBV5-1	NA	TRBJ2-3	TGCGCCAGCAGCCCTTGGGACAGGCAGGCAGATACGCAGTATTTT	CASSPWDRQADTQYF
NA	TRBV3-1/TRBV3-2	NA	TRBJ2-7	TGTGCCAGCAGCCAAGTCGCGGGGGCGTCCTACGAGCAGTACTTC	CASSQVAGASYEQYF
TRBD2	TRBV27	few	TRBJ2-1	TGTGCCAGCAGTTCGATTAGCGGGAGATCCTACAATGAGCAGTTCTTC	CASSSISGRSYNEQFF
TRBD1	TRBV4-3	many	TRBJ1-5	TGCGCCAGCAGCCAATGGACAGGGGCCAATCAGCCCCAGCATTTT	CASSQWTGANQPQHF
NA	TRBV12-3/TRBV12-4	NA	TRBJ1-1	TGTGCCAGCAGCCCACAGTTGAACACTGAAGCTTTCTTT	CASSPQLNTEAFF
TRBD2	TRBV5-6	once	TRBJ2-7	TGTGCCAGCAGTTTACTAGCGGGGACCTACGAGCAGTACTTC	CASSLLAGTYEQYF
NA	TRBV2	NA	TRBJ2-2	TGTGCCAGCAGGCCTACAGGTTACACCGGGGAGCTGTTTTTT	CASRPTGYTGELFF
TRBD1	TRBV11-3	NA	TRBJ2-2	TGTGCCAGCAGCTCCCGGGACAGGGTCGGGAACACCGGGGAGCTGTTTTTT	CASSSRDRVGNTGELFF
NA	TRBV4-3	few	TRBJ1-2	TGCGCCAGCAGCCAAGATAGGGGCCTCCCCCGGGGCTACACCTTC	CASSQDRGLPRGYTF
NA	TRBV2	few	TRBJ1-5	TGTGCCAGCAGGAGGGGGAGGGGCAATCAGCCCCAGCATTTT	CASRRGRGNQPQHF
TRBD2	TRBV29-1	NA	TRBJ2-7	TGCAGCGTTGTAGCGGGCGGGGCCTACGAGCAGTACTTC	CSVVAGGAYEQYF